These 10 T cell receptor beta chains originate from one sample sequenced in a study of response to subunit inactivated influenza vaccine. From the RT-PCR reads, TCRdb called clonotypes with MiXCR, one entry per CDR3 protein. This table has approximately 530,000 distinct CDR3 sequences, less than 7.5% appearing once. This sample comprised PBMCs from blood, obtained 23 to 25 months after vaccination. Receptor source: a man aged 50 to 75 who received an inactivated influenza vaccine.

This clonotype was detected a few times. V and J are TRBV18 and TRBJ1-3; D is possibly TRBD1 (6 bases). Germline loops: CDR1 KGHSH, CDR2 LQKENI. This CDR3 is built from 15 residues. Trimming took 2 bases from V and 0 from J, leaving 8 bases between them. CDR3 loop: CASSPRGSSGNTIYF. The DNA for the CDR3 is TGTGCCAGCTCACCAAGGGGGAGCTCTGGAAACACCATATATTTT.

The genes are TRBV15 and TRBJ1-2, with a possible D match to TRBD1 (6 bases). There are 16 residues in the CDR3. The V and J ends lost 4 bases and 0 bases respectively, with 15 bases between them. Germline CDR1 is LNHNV and CDR2 is YYDKDF (reference sequence). The CDR3 region has the DNA TGTGCCACCAGCAACAGGGTAGAGCTTGCTAACTATGGCTACACCTTC. Its protein is CATSNRVELANYGYTF. Full variable domain (outside the CDR3, taken from reference TRBV15 and TRBJ1-2): DAMVIQNPRYQVTQFGKPVTLSCSQTLNHNVMYWYQQKSSQAPKLLFHYYDKDFNNEADTPDNFQSRRPNTSFCFLDIRSPGLGDTAMYLCATSNRVELANYGYTFGSGTRLTVV.

This sequence joins TRBV5-1 and TRBJ2-7; a possible D gene is TRBD1 (5 bases). Per germline, CDR1 SGHRS and CDR2 YFSETQ. The CDR3 extends over 15 amino acids. The V end lost 0 bases, the J end lost 5 bases, and 15 bases lay between the germline ends. In DNA, the CDR3 is TGCGCCAGCAGCTTGGACGGCACACCGACAGACGAGCAGTACTTC. Amino acid sequence: CASSLDGTPTDEQYF.

This clonotype was picked up a small number of times. This chain joins TRBV9 and TRBJ2-1, with 11 bases aligning to TRBD1. Germline V gene lookup returns CDR1 SGDLS and CDR2 YYNGEE. V lost 3 bases, J lost 4 bases, and 3 bases stayed unmatched. There are 15 residues in the CDR3. The CDR3 here is CASSGGTGGYNEQFF. CDR3 nucleotides: TGTGCCAGCAGCGGGGGGACAGGGGGATACAATGAGCAGTTCTTC.

This clonotype was counted a few times. V is TRBV5-6 and J is TRBJ2-3; possibly TRBD2 for D (6 bases). The V gene lost 9 bases and the J gene lost 6 bases, with 14 bases spanning the gap. Germline V gives CDR1 SGHDT, CDR2 YYEEEE. This CDR3 contains 12 residues. CDR3: CATSREFDTQYF. The CDR3 DNA reads TGTGCCACGTCCCGGGAGTTCGATACGCAGTATTTT.

This clonotype was recorded a few times. At one end the junction does not follow the germline gene, possibly because of a read error. The V gene is TRBV10-3, the J gene TRBJ2-5, with TRBD2 matching 9 bases. Germline V gene lookup returns CDR1 ENHRY and CDR2 SYGVKD. The CDR3 extends over 15 amino acids. The CDR3 region has the DNA TGTGCCATCAGTGATTCCGCGGGGGGGCAAGGGACCCAGTACTTC. It codes for CAISDSAGGQGTQYF.

This clonotype was observed a few times. The chain links TRBV4-3 to TRBJ2-7; possibly TRBD2 for D (6 bases). The CDR3 runs 16 residues. The germline V gene encodes CDR1 LGHNA and CDR2 YSLEER. Trimming took 1 base from V and 5 from J, leaving 18 bases between them. CDR3 coding DNA: TGCGCCAGCAGCCAAGCCCCCGGGACTCCTTGGGACGAGCAGTACTTC. Its protein is CASSQAPGTPWDEQYF.

This clonotype was detected many times. This chain links TRBV20-1 with TRBJ2-7; 15 positions agree with TRBD2. Germline CDR1 reads DFQATT; CDR2 reads SNEGSKA (reference sequence). This CDR3 region has 17 residues. V dropped 4 bases and J dropped 1; count of bases not matched to a gene: 8. CDR3 sequence reads: CSATGLAGGERSYEQYF. The CDR3 DNA follows: TGCAGTGCTACTGGACTAGCGGGAGGGGAAAGGTCCTACGAGCAGTACTTC.

This clonotype occurred many times. The chain is built from TRBV29-1 and TRBJ2-5, with D perhaps given as TRBD1 or TRBD2 (5 bases each). Per the germline V gene, CDR1 is SQVTM and CDR2 is ANQGSEA. The CDR3 covers 12 residues. V lost 5 bases and J lost 4, with 11 bases in between. This CDR3 is CSVLTAAETQYF. CDR3 coding DNA: TGCAGCGTTCTGACAGCGGCAGAGACCCAGTACTTC.

In this sample, this clonotype turned up a few times. The chain uses TRBV7-2 and TRBJ2-4; TRBD2 might be the D (7 bases). Trimming removed 5 bases from V and 6 bases from J, with 20 bases in between. The CDR3 is 16 residues long. The germline V gene encodes CDR1 SGHTA and CDR2 FQGNSA. The CDR3, as DNA: TGTGCCAGCAGCCCTGGGGGGGGCAGGATATTAAACATTCAGTACTTC. Amino acids: CASSPGGGRILNIQYF.